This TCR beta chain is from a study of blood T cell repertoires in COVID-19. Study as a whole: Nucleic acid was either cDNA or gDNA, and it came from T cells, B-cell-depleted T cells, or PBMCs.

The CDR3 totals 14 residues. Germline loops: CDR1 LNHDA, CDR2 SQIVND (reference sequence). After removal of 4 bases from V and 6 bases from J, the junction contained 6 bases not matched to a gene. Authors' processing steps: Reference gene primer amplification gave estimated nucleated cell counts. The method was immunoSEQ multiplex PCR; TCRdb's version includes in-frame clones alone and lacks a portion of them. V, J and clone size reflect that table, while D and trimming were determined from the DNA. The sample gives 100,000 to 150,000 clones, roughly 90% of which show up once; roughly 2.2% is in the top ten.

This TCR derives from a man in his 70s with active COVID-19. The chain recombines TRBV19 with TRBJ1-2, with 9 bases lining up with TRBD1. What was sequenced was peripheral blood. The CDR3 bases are TGTGCCAGTAGTAAGGGACAGGGATCGGATGGCTACACCTTC. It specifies CASSKGQGSDGYTF.